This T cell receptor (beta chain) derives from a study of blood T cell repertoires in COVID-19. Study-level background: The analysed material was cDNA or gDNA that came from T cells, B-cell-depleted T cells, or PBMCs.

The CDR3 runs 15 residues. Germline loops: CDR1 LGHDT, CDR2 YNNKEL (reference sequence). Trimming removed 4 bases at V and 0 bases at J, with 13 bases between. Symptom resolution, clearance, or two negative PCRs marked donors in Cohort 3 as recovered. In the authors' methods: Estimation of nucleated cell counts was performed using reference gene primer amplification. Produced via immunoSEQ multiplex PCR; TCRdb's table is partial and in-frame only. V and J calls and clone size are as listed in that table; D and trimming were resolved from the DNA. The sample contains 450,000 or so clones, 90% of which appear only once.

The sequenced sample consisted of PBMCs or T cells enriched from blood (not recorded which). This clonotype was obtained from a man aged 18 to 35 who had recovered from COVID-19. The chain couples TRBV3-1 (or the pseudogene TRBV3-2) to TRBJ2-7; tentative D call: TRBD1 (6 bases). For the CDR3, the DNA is TGTGCCAGCAGCCCTACCCGGACAGTCTCCTACGAGCAGTACTTC. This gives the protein CASSPTRTVSYEQYF.